This note documents a single TCR beta chain sequence. This entry belongs to a study of human T cells and chemical hapten exposure. Study summary: Affected patients, primarily female, had alopecia areata, totalis or universalis. It was small differences in pooled library volume that mainly caused per-sample TCR yields to vary.

Per the original methods: Individual samples carried between roughly 23,224 and 750,000 TCRs, with 95,638 as the median. TCRdb processed the RACE reads anew with MiXCR; each CDR3 protein has one entry. It is TCRdb's table, rather than the study itself, that gives the V and J calls and clone size. The table lists around 71,000 distinct CDR3 sequences, 9.8% of them singletons. Time point defined: patch test 1, 2 weeks after DPC sensitization. Treatment denoted: therapeutic diphenylcyclopropenone sensitization with weekly scalp DPC. Germline assignment: CDR1 SEHNR and CDR2 FQNEAQ (reference sequence). V dropped 6 bases and J dropped 5 bases, with 13 bases sitting between them. This CDR3 is built from 14 residues.

The chain recombines TRBV7-9 with TRBJ2-2; weak D call: TRBD2 (6 bases). Specimen: whole blood, collected in connection with sensitization to the hapten diphenylcyclopropenone (DPC). This TCR was sampled from a middle-aged woman with alopecia areata. Some clones in this sample may be carry-over from other donors' samples. CDR3 sequence (DNA): TGTGCCAGCAGGCGAGGCGGGGCAACCGGGGAGCTGTTTTTT. Its translation: CASRRGGATGELFF.